These T cell receptor beta chains were read from a single sample in a study of T cell responses to AZD1222 COVID-19 vaccine. Method: immunoSEQ multiplex PCR; TCRdb's copy keeps in-frame clones and lacks some. Among 140,000 to 150,000 clones listed, 75% to 95% were seen once. This specimen was peripheral blood, taken on day 0 of MenACWY control vaccination. The receptors shown here come from an adult in good health. Both conserved end residues are part of each CDR3. A D gene is named only where the DNA matches it firmly. The size field is filled for only some rows; it gives once, few, many or a size class.

v_call,j_call,clone_size,d_call,cdr3_nt,cdr3_aa
TRBV10-2,TRBJ1-1,NA,TRBD1,TGCGCCAGCAGTAAAGTGTGGACAGGGGGAACTGAAGCTTTCTTT,CASSKVWTGGTEAFF
TRBV27,TRBJ2-1,NA,NA,TGTGCCAGCAGTCTGAACAATGAGCAGTTCTTC,CASSLNNEQFF
TRBV10-3,TRBJ1-1,NA,NA,TGTGCCATCAGAGGGACGGACGGAAACACTGAAGCTTTCTTT,CAIRGTDGNTEAFF
TRBV20-1,TRBJ2-3,NA,TRBD1,TGCAGTGCTAGTCAGGGGGCGCGTGTAGATACGCAGTATTTT,CSASQGARVDTQYF
TRBV10-3,TRBJ1-1,NA,TRBD1,TGTGCCATCAGTGAACGGCAGGGGGCTGGTGAAGCTTTCTTT,CAISERQGAGEAFF
TRBV5-4,TRBJ2-7,NA,NA,TGTGCCAGCAATCCAGGGGGGACAGCATCCTACGAGCAGTACTTC,CASNPGGTASYEQYF
TRBV18,TRBJ1-4,once,NA,TGTGCCAGCTCCCAGAGGGGGGACCTTGGACTTAATGAAAAACTGTTTTTT,CASSQRGDLGLNEKLFF
TRBV7-3,TRBJ1-1,NA,NA,TGTGCCAGCAGCTTACTCGGCAGGAACGATGAAGCTTTCTTT,CASSLLGRNDEAFF
TRBV28,TRBJ1-5,NA,NA,TGTGCCAGCAGTTTCCGGAGCAATCAGCCCCAGCATTTT,CASSFRSNQPQHF
TRBV3-1/TRBV3-2,TRBJ2-6,NA,NA,TGTGCCAGCAGCCAAGATTTTCTAGCTGGGGCCAACGTCCTGACTTTC,CASSQDFLAGANVLTF
TRBV19,TRBJ1-2,NA,NA,TGTGCCAGTAGTAAATACTATGGCTACACCTTC,CASSKYYGYTF
TRBV5-8,TRBJ1-3,NA,NA,TGTGCCAGCAGCTTTCATCAGGGCTTGAAGAACACCATATATTTT,CASSFHQGLKNTIYF
TRBV7-6,TRBJ2-3,NA,TRBD1,TGTGCCAGCAGCTTCGCAGGGGGCAACACAGATACGCAGTATTTT,CASSFAGGNTDTQYF
TRBV28,TRBJ1-4,NA,NA,TGTGCCAGCAGTCCAAGCAAGATGGGGACGGCTAATGAAAAACTGTTTTTT,CASSPSKMGTANEKLFF
TRBV7-2,TRBJ2-7,NA,TRBD2,TGTGCCAGCAGTCCAACTAGCGGGAGCTCGTCGTCCTACGAGCAGTACTTC,CASSPTSGSSSSYEQYF
TRBV28,TRBJ1-5,NA,TRBD1,TGTGCCAGCAGTTTATTGCCGGGACAGGGGGCGTGGAATCAGCCCCAGCATTTT,CASSLLPGQGAWNQPQHF
TRBV3-1/TRBV3-2,TRBJ2-1,NA,NA,TGTGCCAGCAGCCAAGGAGCAGACAATGAGCAGTTCTTC,CASSQGADNEQFF
TRBV27,TRBJ2-7,NA,NA,TGTGCCAGCAGTCTCACGCCCTCCTACGAGCAGTACTTC,CASSLTPSYEQYF
TRBV15,TRBJ2-7,NA,TRBD2,TGTGCCACCAGCAGAGGGGGGGGCGAGCAGTACTTC,CATSRGGGEQYF
TRBV6-6,TRBJ1-1,once,TRBD1,TGTGCCAGCAGTTACCCGGGACAGCTGAACACTGAAGCTTTCTTT,CASSYPGQLNTEAFF
TRBV7-8,TRBJ1-6,NA,NA,TGTGCCAGCAGCTTAGTAGGGGGATTTGCACCCCTCCACTTT,CASSLVGGFAPLHF
TRBV7-9,TRBJ2-1,once,TRBD1,TGTGCCAGCAGCCCCGAGACAGGGATCAATGAGCAGTTCTTC,CASSPETGINEQFF
TRBV30,TRBJ1-3,NA,NA,TGTGCTTATCAAAACTCTGGAAACACCATATATTTT,CAYQNSGNTIYF
TRBV5-1,TRBJ1-1,NA,TRBD1,TGCGCCAGCAGGGGGACTTCAGGGGGAACTGAAGCTTTCTTT,CASRGTSGGTEAFF
TRBV9,TRBJ1-1,NA,NA,TGTGCCAGCAGCGTTTTAGTAGGGCGGAACACTGAAGCTTTCTTT,CASSVLVGRNTEAFF
TRBV7-9,TRBJ1-6,NA,NA,TGTGCCAGCAGCTTAGGGGGACGATCACCCCTCCACTTT,CASSLGGRSPLHF
TRBV6-5,TRBJ1-2,NA,NA,TGTGCCAGCAGCCCCACGCTAGGTCCCTATGGCTACACCTTC,CASSPTLGPYGYTF
TRBV27,TRBJ1-2,NA,NA,TGTGCCAGCAGTCCAACGCGGGAGGACTATGGCTACACCTTC,CASSPTREDYGYTF
TRBV18,TRBJ1-2,NA,NA,TGTGCCAGCTCACCACCCTCTGGGGGCCGGTATGGCTACACCTTC,CASSPPSGGRYGYTF
TRBV6-4,TRBJ2-3,NA,TRBD1,TGTGCCAGCAGTGGGGGACAGGGCACAGATACGCAGTATTTT,CASSGGQGTDTQYF
TRBV4-2,TRBJ1-3,NA,TRBD1,TGTGCCAGCAGCCCAGACGGGACAGGTGGAAACACCATATATTTT,CASSPDGTGGNTIYF
TRBV10-3,TRBJ1-2,NA,NA,TGTGCCGTCGGAACCGGACAGACTTATGGCTACACCTTC,CAVGTGQTYGYTF
TRBV30,TRBJ1-4,NA,TRBD1,TGTGCCTGGCGCTTACAGGGGGCGCAGGAAAAACTGTTTTTT,CAWRLQGAQEKLFF
TRBV6-2/TRBV6-3,TRBJ2-5,NA,TRBD2,TGTGCCAGCAGTTACGGTGCTAGCGGGACGAGAACGGAGACCCAGTACTTC,CASSYGASGTRTETQYF